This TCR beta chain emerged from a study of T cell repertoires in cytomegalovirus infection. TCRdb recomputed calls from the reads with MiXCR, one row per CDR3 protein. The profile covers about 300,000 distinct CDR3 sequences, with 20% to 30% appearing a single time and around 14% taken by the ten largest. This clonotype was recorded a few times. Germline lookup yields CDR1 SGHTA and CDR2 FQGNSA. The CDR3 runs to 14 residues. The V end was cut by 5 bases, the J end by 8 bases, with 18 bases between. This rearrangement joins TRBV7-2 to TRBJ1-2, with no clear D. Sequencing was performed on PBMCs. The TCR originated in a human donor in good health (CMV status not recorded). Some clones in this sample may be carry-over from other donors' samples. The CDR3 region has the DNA TGTGCCAGCAGCCTCCCAGGTCCTTCTAGGGGCTACACCTTC. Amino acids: CASSLPGPSRGYTF.